The entry that follows covers one TCR beta chain sequence. The antigen is unknown. These data come from a study of T cell responses to AZD1222 COVID-19 vaccine. This CDR3 is built from 15 residues. Germline V gives CDR1 MNHNY, CDR2 SVGAGI (reference sequence). Trimming removed 0 bases from V and 4 bases from J, with 11 bases in between. Study findings and constraints: A mostly white British donor set with more females was recruited, and clonal diversity was possibly underestimated.

Method: immunoSEQ multiplex PCR; TCRdb's copy keeps in-frame clones and lacks some. The sample yields approximately 70,000 clones, 70% to 90% seen once. The chain carries TRBV6-6 and TRBJ2-3; the D call may be TRBD1 or TRBD2 (6 bases each). Sequencing was performed on peripheral blood, taken 28 days after the second dose of the MenACWY control vaccine. The source of this sequence is an adult who received the MenACWY meningococcal vaccine as a control. The CDR3 sequence is CASSYSPGASDTQYF. CDR3 bases: TGTGCCAGCAGTTACTCCCCGGGGGCCTCAGATACGCAGTATTTT.